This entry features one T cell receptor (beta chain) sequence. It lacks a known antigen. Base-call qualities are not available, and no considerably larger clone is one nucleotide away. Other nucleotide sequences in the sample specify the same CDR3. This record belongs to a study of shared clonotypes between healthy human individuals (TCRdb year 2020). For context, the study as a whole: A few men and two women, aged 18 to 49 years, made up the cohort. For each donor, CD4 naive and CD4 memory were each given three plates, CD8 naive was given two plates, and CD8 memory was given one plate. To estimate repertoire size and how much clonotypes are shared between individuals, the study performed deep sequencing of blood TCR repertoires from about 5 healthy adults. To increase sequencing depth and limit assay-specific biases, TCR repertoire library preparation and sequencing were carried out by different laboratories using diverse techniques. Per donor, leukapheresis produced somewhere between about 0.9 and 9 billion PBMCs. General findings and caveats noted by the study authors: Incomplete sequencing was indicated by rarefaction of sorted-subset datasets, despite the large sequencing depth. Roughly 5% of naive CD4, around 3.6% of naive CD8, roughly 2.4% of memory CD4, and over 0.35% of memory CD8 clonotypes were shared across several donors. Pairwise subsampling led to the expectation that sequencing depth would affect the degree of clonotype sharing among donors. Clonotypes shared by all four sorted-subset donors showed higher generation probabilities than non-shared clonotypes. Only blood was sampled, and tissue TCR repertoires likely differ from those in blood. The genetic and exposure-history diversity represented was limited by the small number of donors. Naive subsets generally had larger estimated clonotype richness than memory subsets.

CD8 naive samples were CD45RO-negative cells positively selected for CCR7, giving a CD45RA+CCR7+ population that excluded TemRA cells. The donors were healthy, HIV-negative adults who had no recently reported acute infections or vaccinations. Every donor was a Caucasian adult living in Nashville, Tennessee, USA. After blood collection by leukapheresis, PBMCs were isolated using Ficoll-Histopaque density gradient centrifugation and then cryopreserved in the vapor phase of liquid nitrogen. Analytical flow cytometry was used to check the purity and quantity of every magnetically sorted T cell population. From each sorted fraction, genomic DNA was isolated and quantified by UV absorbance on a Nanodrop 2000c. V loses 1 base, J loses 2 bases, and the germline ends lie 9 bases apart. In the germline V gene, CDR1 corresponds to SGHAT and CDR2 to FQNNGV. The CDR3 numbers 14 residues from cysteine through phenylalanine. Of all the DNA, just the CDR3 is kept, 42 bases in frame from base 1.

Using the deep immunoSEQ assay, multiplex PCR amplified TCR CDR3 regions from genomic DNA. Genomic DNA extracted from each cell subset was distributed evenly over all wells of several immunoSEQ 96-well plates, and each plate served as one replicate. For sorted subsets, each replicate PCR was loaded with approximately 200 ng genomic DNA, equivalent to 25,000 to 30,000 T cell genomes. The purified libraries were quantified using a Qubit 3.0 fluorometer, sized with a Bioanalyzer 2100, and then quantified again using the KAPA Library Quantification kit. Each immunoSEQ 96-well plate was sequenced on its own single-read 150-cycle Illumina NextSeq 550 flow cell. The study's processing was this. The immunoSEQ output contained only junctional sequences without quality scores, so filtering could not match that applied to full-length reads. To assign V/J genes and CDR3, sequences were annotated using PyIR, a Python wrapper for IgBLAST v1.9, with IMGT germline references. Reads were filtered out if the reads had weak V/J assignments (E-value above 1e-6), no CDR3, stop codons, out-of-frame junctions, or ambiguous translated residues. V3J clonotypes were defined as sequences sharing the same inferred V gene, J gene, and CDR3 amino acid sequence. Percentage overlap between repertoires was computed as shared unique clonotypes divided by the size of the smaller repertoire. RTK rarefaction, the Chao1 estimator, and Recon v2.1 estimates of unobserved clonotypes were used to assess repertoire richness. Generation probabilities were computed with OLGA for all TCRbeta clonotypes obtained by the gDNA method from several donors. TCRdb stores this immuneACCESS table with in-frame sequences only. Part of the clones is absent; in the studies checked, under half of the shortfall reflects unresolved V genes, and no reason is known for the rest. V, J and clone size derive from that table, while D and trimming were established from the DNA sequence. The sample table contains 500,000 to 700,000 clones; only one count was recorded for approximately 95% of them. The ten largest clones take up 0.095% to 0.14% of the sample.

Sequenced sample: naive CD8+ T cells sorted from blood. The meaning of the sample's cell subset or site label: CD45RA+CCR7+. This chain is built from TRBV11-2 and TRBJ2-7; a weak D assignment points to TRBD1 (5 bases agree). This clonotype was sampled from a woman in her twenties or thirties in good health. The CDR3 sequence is CASSLGGRTYEQYF. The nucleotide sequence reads TGTGCCAGCAGCTTAGGGGGCAGGACCTACGAGCAGTACTTC.